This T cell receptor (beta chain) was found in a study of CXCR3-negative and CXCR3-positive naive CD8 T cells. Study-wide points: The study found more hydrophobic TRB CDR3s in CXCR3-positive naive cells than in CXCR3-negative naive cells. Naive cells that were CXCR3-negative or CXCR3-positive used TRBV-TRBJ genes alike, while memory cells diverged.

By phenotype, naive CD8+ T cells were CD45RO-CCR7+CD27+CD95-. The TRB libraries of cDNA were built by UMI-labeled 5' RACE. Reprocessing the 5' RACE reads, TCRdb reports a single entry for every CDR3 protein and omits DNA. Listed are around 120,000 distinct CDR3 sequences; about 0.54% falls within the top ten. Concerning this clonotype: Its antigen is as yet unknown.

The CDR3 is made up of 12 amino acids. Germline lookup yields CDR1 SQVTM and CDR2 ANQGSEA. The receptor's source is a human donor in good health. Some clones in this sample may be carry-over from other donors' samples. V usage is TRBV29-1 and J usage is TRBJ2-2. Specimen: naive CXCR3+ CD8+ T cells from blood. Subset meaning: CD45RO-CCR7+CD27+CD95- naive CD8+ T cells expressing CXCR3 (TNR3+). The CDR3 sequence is CSVEAAPGELFF.